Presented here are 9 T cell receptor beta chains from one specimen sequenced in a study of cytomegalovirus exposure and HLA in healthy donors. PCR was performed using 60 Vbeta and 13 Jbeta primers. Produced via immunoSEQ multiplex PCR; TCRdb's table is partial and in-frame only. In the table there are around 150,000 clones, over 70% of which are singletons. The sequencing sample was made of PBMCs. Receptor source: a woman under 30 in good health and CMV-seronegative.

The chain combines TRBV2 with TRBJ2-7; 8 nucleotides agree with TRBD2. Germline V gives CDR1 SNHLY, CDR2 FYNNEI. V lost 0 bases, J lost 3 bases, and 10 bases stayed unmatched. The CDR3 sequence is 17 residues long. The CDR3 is CASSEALLAGISYEQYF. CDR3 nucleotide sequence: TGTGCCAGCAGTGAAGCGTTATTAGCGGGGATCAGCTACGAGCAGTACTTC. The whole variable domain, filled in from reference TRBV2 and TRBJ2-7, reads EPEVTQTPSHQVTQMGQEVILRCVPISNHLYFYWYRQILGQKVEFLVSFYNNEISEKSEIFDDQFSVERPDGSNFTLKIRSTKLEDSAMYFCASSEALLAGISYEQYFGPGTRLTVT.

In nucleotides, the CDR3 is TGTGCCATCAGTGTGGACAGGGCCTCACCTCCCCAGCATTTT. Its protein product is CAISVDRASPPQHF. V usage is TRBV10-3 and J usage is TRBJ1-5; 8 bases are a match to TRBD1. J was trimmed by 10 bases and V by 4 bases; bases with no gene match: 9. The V gene's germline CDR1 is ENHRY and CDR2 SYGVKD. The CDR3 runs 14 residues.

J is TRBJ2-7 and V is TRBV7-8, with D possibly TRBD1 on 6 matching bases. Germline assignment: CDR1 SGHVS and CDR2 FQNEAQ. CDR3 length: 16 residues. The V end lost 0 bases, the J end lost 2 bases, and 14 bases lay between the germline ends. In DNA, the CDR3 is TGTGCCAGCAGCTTAGCGCGGAGGCAGGGGACCTACGAGCAGTACTTC. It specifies CASSLARRQGTYEQYF.

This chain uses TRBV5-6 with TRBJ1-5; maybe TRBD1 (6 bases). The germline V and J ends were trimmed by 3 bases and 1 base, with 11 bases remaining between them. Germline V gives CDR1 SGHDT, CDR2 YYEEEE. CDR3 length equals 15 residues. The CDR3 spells CASSWGPVSNQPQHF. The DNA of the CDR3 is TGTGCCAGCAGCTGGGGGCCAGTCAGCAATCAGCCCCAGCATTTT.

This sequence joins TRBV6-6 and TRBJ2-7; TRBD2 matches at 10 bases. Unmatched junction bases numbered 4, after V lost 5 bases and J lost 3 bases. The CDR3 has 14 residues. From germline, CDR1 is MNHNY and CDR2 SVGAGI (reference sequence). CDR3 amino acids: CASSTGLASYEQYF. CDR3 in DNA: TGTGCCAGCAGTACGGGACTAGCGAGCTACGAGCAGTACTTC.

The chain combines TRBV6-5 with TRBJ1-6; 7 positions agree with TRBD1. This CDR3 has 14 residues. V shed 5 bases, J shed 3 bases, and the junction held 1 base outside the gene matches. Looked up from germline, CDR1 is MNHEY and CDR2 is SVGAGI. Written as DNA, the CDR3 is TGTGCCAGCAGTGGACAGGACTATAATTCACCCCTCCACTTT. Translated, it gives CASSGQDYNSPLHF.

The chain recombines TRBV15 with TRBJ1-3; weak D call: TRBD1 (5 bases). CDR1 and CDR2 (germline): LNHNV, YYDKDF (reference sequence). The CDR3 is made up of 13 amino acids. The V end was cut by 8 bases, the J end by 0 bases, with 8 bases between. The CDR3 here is CATRQFSGNTIYF. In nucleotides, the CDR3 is TGTGCCACCCGACAGTTCTCTGGAAACACCATATATTTT.

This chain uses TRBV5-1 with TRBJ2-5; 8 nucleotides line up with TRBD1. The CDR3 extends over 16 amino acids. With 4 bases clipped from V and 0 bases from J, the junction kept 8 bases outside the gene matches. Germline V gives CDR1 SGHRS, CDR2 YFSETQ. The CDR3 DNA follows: TGCGCCAGCAGCCTCGGGGACAGGAACAACCAAGAGACCCAGTACTTC. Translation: CASSLGDRNNQETQYF.

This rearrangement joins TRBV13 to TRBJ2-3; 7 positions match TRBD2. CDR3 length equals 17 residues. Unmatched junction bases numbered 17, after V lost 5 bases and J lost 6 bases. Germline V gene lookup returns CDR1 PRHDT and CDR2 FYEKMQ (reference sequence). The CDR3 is CASSLGGIRGYSDTQYF. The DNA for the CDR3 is TGTGCCAGCAGCCTCGGGGGGATACGGGGGTACTCGGATACGCAGTATTTT.